The 25 T cell receptor beta chains presented below share a single source sample, sequenced in a study of blood T cell repertoires in COVID-19. Sequenced by immunoSEQ multiplex PCR; TCRdb stores in-frame clones only, minus some. This sample has about 430,000 clones; approximately 90% occur once, and the top ten carry 1.4%. Sequenced: PBMCs or T cells enriched from blood (not recorded which). These receptor sequences come from a woman aged 18-35 years who had been exposed to COVID-19.

The V and J genes are TRBV28 and TRBJ2-3; D uncertain. This CDR3 comprises 17 residues. The V end lost 0 bases, the J end lost 2 bases, and 15 bases lay between the germline ends. CDR1 and CDR2 (germline): MDHEN, SYDVKM. The CDR3 DNA reads TGTGCCAGCAGTTTATGGGGCACCTCCTCGGACACAGATACGCAGTATTTT. It yields the protein CASSLWGTSSDTDTQYF.

The chain carries TRBV7-9 and TRBJ1-1; no reliable D call. CDR3 size: 14 residues. Germline V lookup: CDR1 SEHNR, CDR2 FQNEAQ (reference sequence). Trimming took 6 bases from V and 2 from J, leaving 13 bases between them. CDR3 amino acids: CASSENLINTEAFF. The DNA of the CDR3 is TGTGCCAGCAGTGAGAACTTGATCAACACTGAAGCTTTCTTT.

The chain combines TRBV6-5 with TRBJ2-7, with TRBD2 matching over 9 bases. This CDR3 has 14 residues. CDR1 MNHEY and CDR2 SVGAGI come from the germline V gene. Losses at the gene ends were 6 bases for V and 0 bases for J; bases not matched to a gene: 3. Here the CDR3 reads CASRRTSDSYEQYF. The CDR3 DNA follows: TGTGCCAGCAGAAGGACTAGCGACTCCTACGAGCAGTACTTC.

This sequence joins TRBV2 and TRBJ1-4, with TRBD1 as a possible D gene (5 bases). Germline V lookup: CDR1 SNHLY, CDR2 FYNNEI. This CDR3 spans 17 amino acids. Between the trimmed V and J ends, which lost 2 bases and 7 bases, there was a span of 20 bases. CDR3 protein: CASSELTDLRGGEKLFF. In nucleotides, the CDR3 is TGTGCCAGCAGTGAACTCACTGATTTAAGGGGAGGTGAAAAACTGTTTTTT.

A single count supports this clone. The chain is built from TRBV14 and TRBJ1-3; tentative D call: TRBD1 (6 bases). The CDR3 extends over 15 amino acids. Germline-derived CDR1 and CDR2 are SGHDN and FVKESK. V lost 4 bases, J lost 0 bases, and 10 bases lay in between. The CDR3: CASSPQGYSGNTIYF. The CDR3, as DNA: TGTGCCAGCAGCCCCCAGGGGTACTCTGGAAACACCATATATTTT.

This clone was seen once. The J gene is TRBJ2-3, the V gene TRBV6-5, with D hard to call. CDR3 length: 16 residues. Germline CDR1 reads MNHEY; CDR2 reads SVGAGI. Between the trimmed V and J ends, which lost 0 bases and 2 bases, there was a span of 12 bases. CDR3 in amino acids: CASSYSPQLSTDTQYF. The CDR3 bases are TGTGCCAGCAGTTACTCTCCTCAACTTTCCACAGATACGCAGTATTTT.

The genes are TRBV12-3 or TRBV12-4 and TRBJ1-2; D is ambiguous. The CDR3 is 11 amino acids. V was pared by 6 bases and J by 7 bases, with 9 bases between. CDR3 in amino acids: CASSSNGGYTF. The CDR3 DNA reads TGTGCCAGCAGCTCTAATGGTGGCTACACCTTC.

In this sample, this clone turned up once. The CDR3 protein is CASSIQGQSTDTQYF. The CDR3 DNA follows: TGTGCCAGCAGTATCCAGGGGCAGAGCACAGATACGCAGTATTTT. This chain joins TRBV27 and TRBJ2-3, with D perhaps TRBD1 (6 bases). The germline V and J ends were trimmed by 5 bases and 0 bases, with 12 bases remaining between them. Germline V CDR1 and CDR2: MNHEY, SMNVEV (reference sequence). This CDR3 comprises 15 residues.

In its sample, this clone was seen a few times. The chain joins TRBV16 to TRBJ1-2; perhaps TRBD1 as D (5 bases). The V end lost 4 bases, the J end lost 2 bases, and 17 bases lay between the germline ends. Per the germline V gene, CDR1 is KGHSY and CDR2 is FQNENV. This CDR3 comprises 16 residues. The CDR3 DNA reads as TGTGCCAGCAGCCCACAGTCGGTCGGGGGGAACTATGGCTACACCTTC. This sequence encodes CASSPQSVGGNYGYTF.

This clone has only one observation. The chain has TRBV19 and TRBJ1-2; TRBD1 matches at 7 bases. In germline, CDR1 is LNHDA, CDR2 SQIVND (reference sequence). The CDR3 has 15 residues. Trimming took 1 base from V and 6 from J; bases not matched to a gene: 8. CDR3 sequence (DNA): TGTGCCAGTAGTATAGGCGCGACAGGGTTGGATGGCTACACCTTC. Its translation is CASSIGATGLDGYTF.

The gene calls are TRBV19 and TRBJ2-1; possibly TRBD2 for D (7 bases). Deletions cut 4 bases from V and 6 bases from J, with 16 bases between. Germline V gene data show CDR1 as LNHDA and CDR2 as SQIVND (reference sequence). The CDR3 is 15 residues long. DNA for the CDR3: TGTGCCAGTAGTAAAGGGGGGGAGGGAGCCAATGAGCAGTTCTTC. Protein product: CASSKGGEGANEQFF.

The chain is built from TRBV3-1 (or the pseudogene TRBV3-2) and TRBJ1-1; no firm D call. V was pared by 8 bases and J by 2 bases, with 12 bases between. The CDR3 spans 13 residues. The V gene's germline CDR1 is LGHDT and CDR2 YNNKEL (reference sequence). CDR3 amino acids: CASQLGENTEAFF. The CDR3 coding sequence is TGTGCCAGCCAATTGGGAGAAAACACTGAAGCTTTCTTT.

In DNA, the CDR3 is TGCAGCGTTGGCGGACTAGCGGTAGAAGATACGCAGTATTTT. This gives the protein CSVGGLAVEDTQYF. This chain uses TRBV29-1 with TRBJ2-3; 10 nucleotides line up with TRBD2. V lost 4 bases and J lost 5; bases outside the gene matches: 6. This CDR3 spans 14 amino acids. Germline lookup yields CDR1 SQVTM and CDR2 ANQGSEA.

Worth noting for this clone: The DNA is omitted, as the CDR3 cannot be located on it reliably, and the CDR3 follows TCRdb's listing. J is TRBJ1-5 and V is TRBV30. Including both end residues, the CDR3 is 13 amino acids long. Germline loops: CDR1 GTSNPN, CDR2 SVGIG (reference sequence). The CDR3 reads CAWTSGREKPQHF.

This clone was counted once. This chain uses TRBV7-3 with TRBJ2-6, with D possibly matching TRBD1 (5 bases). Trimming cost V 1 base and J 0 bases, with 7 bases left between them. This CDR3 region has 16 residues. Germline-derived CDR1 and CDR2 are SGHTA and FQGTGA. In nucleotides, the CDR3 is TGTGCCAGCAGCTTAAGACAGTCCTCTGGGGCCAACGTCCTGACTTTC. It translates to CASSLRQSSGANVLTF. The entire variable domain, with the rest obtained from reference TRBV7-3 and TRBJ2-6, is as follows: GAGVSQTPSNKVTEKGKYVELRCDPISGHTALYWYRQSLGQGPEFLIYFQGTGAADDSGLPNDRFFAVRPEGSVSTLKIQRTERGDSAVYLCASSLRQSSGANVLTFGAGSRLTVL.

V and J are TRBV25-1 and TRBJ1-6; the D is unclear. This CDR3 contains 13 residues. V was pared by 5 bases and J by 7 bases, with 9 bases between. Germline CDR1 reads MGHDK; CDR2 reads SYGVNS. For the CDR3, the DNA is TGTGCCAGCAGTCGAGAGGCCAATTCACCCCTCCACTTT. Translated, it gives CASSREANSPLHF. Complete variable domain (other parts from reference TRBV25-1 and TRBJ1-6): EADIYQTPRYLVIGTGKKITLECSQTMGHDKMYWYQQDPGMELHLIHYSYGVNSTEKGDLSSESTVSRIRTEHFPLTLESARPSHTSQYLCASSREANSPLHFGNGTRLTVT.

This chain connects TRBV15 to TRBJ2-1; a weak D match, TRBD2 (6 bases). The germline CDR1 and CDR2 sequences are LNHNV and YYDKDF (reference sequence). This CDR3 region has 18 residues. Trimming took 1 base from V and 5 from J, leaving 21 bases between them. The CDR3 DNA sequence: TGTGCCACCAGCAGAGCACCCGAAGCTGCGGAGGGTGACAATGAGCAGTTCTTC. Its translation: CATSRAPEAAEGDNEQFF.

This clone was observed once. This sequence joins TRBV7-6 and TRBJ1-2, with TRBD1 matching over 8 bases. With V trimmed by 2 bases and J by 2 bases, 7 bases remained unmatched. The germline CDR1 and CDR2 sequences are SGHVS and FNYEAQ. CDR3 length: 16 residues. CDR3 protein: CASSLLHRDRNYGYTF. The CDR3 bases are TGTGCCAGCAGCTTACTTCACCGGGACAGGAACTATGGCTACACCTTC.

The genes are TRBV6-5 and TRBJ1-2, with 10 bases identical to TRBD1. The length of the CDR3 is 15 residues. The germline CDR1 and CDR2 sequences are MNHEY and SVGAGI. V lost 7 bases, J lost 6 bases, and 11 bases stayed unmatched. The CDR3 bases are TGTGCCAGCATCCTTAATAGGGACAGGGGTCATGGCTACACCTTC. Protein: CASILNRDRGHGYTF.

The chain joins TRBV18 to TRBJ2-1, with D unclear. The germline V and J ends were trimmed by 2 bases and 4 bases, with 15 bases remaining between them. This CDR3 spans 16 amino acids. CDR1 is KGHSH and CDR2 is LQKENI in the germline V gene. CDR3 nucleotides: TGTGCCAGCTCACCAGCGGAGAGCGCCACGTACAATGAGCAGTTCTTC. Encoded protein: CASSPAESATYNEQFF.

This chain uses TRBV18 with TRBJ1-2, with 8 bases identical to TRBD1. The ends lost 4 bases at V and 7 bases at J; junction bases unmatched: 8. This CDR3 contains 14 residues. Germline V CDR1 and CDR2: KGHSH, LQKENI. CDR3 coding DNA: TGTGCCAGCTCACTCAGGGGGCAAGAAGGTGGCTACACCTTC. This translates into CASSLRGQEGGYTF.

The V call is TRBV5-1, the J call TRBJ2-5; TRBD2 aligns across 7 bases. V lost 2 bases to trimming and J lost 3 bases; unmatched junction nucleotides: 7. CDR1 and CDR2 from the germline V gene are SGHRS and YFSETQ. The CDR3 covers 15 residues. The CDR3 DNA follows: TGCGCCAGCAGCTTACGACGGGGGGACGAAGAGACCCAGTACTTC. Translated, it gives CASSLRRGDEETQYF.

This clone has only one observation. The V and J genes are TRBV27 and TRBJ1-5; tentative D call: TRBD1 (5 bases). From germline, CDR1 is MNHEY and CDR2 SMNVEV (reference sequence). The V and J ends lost 3 bases and 2 bases respectively, with 11 bases between them. There are 15 residues in the CDR3. In nucleotides, the CDR3 is TGTGCCAGCAGTTTTCGCGACAGCCGCAATCAGCCCCAGCATTTT. Translated, it gives CASSFRDSRNQPQHF.

This clone has a single count. The chain joins TRBV11-1 to TRBJ2-1, with 8 positions matching TRBD2. Germline CDR1 is SGHAT and CDR2 is FQDESV (reference sequence). The CDR3 spans 15 residues. V was clipped by 3 bases and J by 2 bases; unmatched bases: 3. The DNA for the CDR3 is TGTGCCAGCAGCTTTGGGCGGGGGGCCTACAATGAGCAGTTCTTC. This encodes CASSFGRGAYNEQFF. The whole variable domain, remainder taken from reference TRBV11-1 and TRBJ2-1, is EAEVAQSPRYKITEKSQAVAFWCDPISGHATLYWYRQILGQGPELLVQFQDESVVDDSQLPKDRFSAERLKGVDSTLKIQPAELGDSAMYLCASSFGRGAYNEQFFGPGTRLTVL.

The chain has TRBV19 and TRBJ1-6; perhaps TRBD1 as D (5 bases). This CDR3 is 15 amino acids long. Trimming pared 2 bases from V and 10 bases from J, leaving 15 bases between. CDR1 is LNHDA, CDR2 SQIVND, per germline (reference sequence). The CDR3 coding sequence is TGTGCCAGTAGTATAAGTAGGCAGGGAGGGTCACCCCTCCACTTT. As protein: CASSISRQGGSPLHF.